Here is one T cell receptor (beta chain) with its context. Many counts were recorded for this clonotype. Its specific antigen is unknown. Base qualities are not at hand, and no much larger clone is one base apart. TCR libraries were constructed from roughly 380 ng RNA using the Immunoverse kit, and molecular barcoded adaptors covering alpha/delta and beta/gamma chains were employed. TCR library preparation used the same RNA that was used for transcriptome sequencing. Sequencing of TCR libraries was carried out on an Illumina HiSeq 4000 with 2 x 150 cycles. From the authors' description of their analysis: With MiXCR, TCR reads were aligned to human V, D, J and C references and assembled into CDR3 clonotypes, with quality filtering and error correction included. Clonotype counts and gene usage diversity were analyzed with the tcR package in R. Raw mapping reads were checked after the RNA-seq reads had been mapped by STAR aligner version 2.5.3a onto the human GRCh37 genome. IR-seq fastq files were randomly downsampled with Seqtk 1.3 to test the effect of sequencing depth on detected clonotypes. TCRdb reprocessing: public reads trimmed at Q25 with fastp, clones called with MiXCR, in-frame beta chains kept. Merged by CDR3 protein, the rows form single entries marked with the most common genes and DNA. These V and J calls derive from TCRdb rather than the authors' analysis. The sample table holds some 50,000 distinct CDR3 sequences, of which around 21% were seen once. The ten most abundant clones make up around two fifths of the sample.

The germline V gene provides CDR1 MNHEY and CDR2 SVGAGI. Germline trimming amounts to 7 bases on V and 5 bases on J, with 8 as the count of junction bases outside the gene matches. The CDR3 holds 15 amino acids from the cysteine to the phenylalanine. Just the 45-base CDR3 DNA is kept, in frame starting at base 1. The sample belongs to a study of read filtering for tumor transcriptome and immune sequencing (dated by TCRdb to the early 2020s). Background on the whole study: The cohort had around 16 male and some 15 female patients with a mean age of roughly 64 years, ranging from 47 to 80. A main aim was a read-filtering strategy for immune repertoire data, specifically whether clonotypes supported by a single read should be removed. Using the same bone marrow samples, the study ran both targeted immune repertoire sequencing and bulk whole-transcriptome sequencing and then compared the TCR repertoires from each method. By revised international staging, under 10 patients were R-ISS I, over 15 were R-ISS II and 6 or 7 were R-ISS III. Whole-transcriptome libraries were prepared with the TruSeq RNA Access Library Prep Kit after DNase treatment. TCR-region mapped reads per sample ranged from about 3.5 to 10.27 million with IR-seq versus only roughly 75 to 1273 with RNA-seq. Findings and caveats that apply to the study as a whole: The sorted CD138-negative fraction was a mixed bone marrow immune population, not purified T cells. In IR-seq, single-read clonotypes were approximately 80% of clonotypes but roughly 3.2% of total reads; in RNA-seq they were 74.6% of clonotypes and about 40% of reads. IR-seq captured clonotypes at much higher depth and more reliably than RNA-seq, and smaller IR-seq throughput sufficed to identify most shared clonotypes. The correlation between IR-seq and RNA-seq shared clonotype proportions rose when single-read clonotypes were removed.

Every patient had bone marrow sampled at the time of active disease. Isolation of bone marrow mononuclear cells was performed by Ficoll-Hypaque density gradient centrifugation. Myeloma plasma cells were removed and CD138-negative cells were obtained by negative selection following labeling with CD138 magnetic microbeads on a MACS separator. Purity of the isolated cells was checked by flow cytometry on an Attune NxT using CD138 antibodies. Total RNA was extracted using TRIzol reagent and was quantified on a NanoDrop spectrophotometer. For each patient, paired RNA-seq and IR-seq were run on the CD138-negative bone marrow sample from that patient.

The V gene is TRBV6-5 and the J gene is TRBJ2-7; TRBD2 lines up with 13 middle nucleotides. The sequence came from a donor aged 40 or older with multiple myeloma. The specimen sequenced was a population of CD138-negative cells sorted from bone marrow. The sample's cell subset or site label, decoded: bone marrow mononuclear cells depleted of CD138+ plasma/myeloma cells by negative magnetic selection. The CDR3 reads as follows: CASTGTSGTYDEQYF. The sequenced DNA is TGTGCCAGCACGGGGACTAGCGGGACCTATGACGAGCAGTACTTC.